This TCR beta chain stems from a study of STAT3 mutations in large granular lymphocyte leukemia. General study results and limits: In T-cell large granular lymphocyte leukemia, about half of patients showed multiple immunodominant subclonotypes.

On this clone itself: Its antigen is still unknown.

Method: immunoSEQ multiplex PCR; TCRdb's copy keeps in-frame clones and lacks some. Here the sample spans over 25,000 clones, approximately 80% being singletons. The specimen sequenced was peripheral blood mononuclear cells. The TCR comes from a woman between 45 and 60 years old with T-cell large granular lymphocyte leukemia. Some clones in this sample may be carry-over from other donors' samples.

The CDR3, as DNA: TGCAGCGTTCTAGCGGGAGGCCACTACGAGCAGTACTTC. It yields the protein CSVLAGGHYEQYF. The chain joins TRBV29-1 to TRBJ2-7; 11 nucleotides align to TRBD2. V was clipped by 5 bases and J by 3 bases; unmatched bases: 3. The CDR3 runs 13 residues. Germline V gene sequence: CDR1 SQVTM, CDR2 ANQGSEA.